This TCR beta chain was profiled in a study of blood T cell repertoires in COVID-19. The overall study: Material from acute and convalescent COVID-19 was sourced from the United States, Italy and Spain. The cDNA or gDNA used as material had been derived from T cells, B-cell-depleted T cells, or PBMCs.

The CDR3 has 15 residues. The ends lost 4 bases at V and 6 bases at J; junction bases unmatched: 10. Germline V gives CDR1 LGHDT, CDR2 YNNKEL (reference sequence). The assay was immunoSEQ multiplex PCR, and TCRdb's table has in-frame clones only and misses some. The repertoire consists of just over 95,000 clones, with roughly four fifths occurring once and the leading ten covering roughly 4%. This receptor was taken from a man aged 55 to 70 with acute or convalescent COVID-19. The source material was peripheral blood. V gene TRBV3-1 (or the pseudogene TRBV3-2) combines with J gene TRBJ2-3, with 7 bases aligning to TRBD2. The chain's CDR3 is CASSPGLVLRDTQYF. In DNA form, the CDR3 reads TGTGCCAGCAGCCCCGGACTAGTACTTCGGGATACGCAGTATTTT.